This note documents a single T cell receptor (beta chain) sequence. Antigen specificity is unknown. The sample comes from a study of a mutant IDH1 vaccine in newly diagnosed glioma. Across the study: Patients were given eight vaccinations, scheduled in weeks 1, 3, 5, 7, 11, 15, 19 and 23. The study's findings and limits: Pseudoprogression showed no apparent link to changes in top peripheral T cell clonotypes.

The time point was: week 11, during vaccination. Each vaccine dose was 300 ug of mutant IDH1 20-mer peptide, with topical imiquimod. The donors' diagnosis was new WHO grade 3 or 4 astrocytoma that was IDH1-mutant and ATRX-lost. Per the germline V gene, CDR1 is LGHNA and CDR2 is YSLEER. The J segment lost 4 bases and the V segment lost 0 bases, leaving 14 bases of the junction unmatched. The CDR3 extends over 19 amino acids. Clones were sequenced by immunoSEQ multiplex PCR, and TCRdb holds only the in-frame ones, with some missing. This table has tens of thousands of clones, roughly 80% appearing once.

The material sequenced was PBMCs, taken from a glioma patient whose treatment included an IDH1 peptide vaccine. V usage is TRBV4-3 and J usage is TRBJ2-2; 7 bases align to TRBD2. The sequence came from a woman aged 18-29 years with glioma. The CDR3: CASSQDRFRGSAATGELFF. In DNA form, the CDR3 reads TGCGCCAGCAGCCAAGATCGGTTCCGCGGGAGCGCTGCCACCGGGGAGCTGTTTTTT.